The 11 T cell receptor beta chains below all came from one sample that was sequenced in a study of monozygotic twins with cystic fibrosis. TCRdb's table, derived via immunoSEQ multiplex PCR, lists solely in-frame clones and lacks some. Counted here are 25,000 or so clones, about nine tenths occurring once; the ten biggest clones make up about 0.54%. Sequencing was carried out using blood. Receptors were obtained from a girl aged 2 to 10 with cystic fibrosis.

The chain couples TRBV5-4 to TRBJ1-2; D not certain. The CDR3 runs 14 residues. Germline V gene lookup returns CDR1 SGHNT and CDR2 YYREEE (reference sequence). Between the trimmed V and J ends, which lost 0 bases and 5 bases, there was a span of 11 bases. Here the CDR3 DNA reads TGTGCCAGCAGCTTGGACCCCAAGGAGTATGGCTACACCTTC. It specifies CASSLDPKEYGYTF.

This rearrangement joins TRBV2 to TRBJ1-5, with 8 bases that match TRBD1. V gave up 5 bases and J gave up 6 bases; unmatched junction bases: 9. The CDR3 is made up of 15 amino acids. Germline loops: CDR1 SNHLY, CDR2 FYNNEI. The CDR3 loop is CASSNFGQGTQPQHF. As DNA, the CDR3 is TGTGCCAGCAGTAACTTTGGACAGGGAACTCAGCCCCAGCATTTT. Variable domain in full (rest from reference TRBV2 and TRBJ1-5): EPEVTQTPSHQVTQMGQEVILRCVPISNHLYFYWYRQILGQKVEFLVSFYNNEISEKSEIFDDQFSVERPDGSNFTLKIRSTKLEDSAMYFCASSNFGQGTQPQHFGDGTRLSIL.

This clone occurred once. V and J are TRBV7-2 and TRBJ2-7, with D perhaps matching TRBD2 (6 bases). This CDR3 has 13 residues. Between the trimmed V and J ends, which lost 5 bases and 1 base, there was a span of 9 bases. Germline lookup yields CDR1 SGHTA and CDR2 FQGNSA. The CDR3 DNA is TGTGCCAGCAGCCAGGAGGGGTCCTACGAGCAGTACTTC. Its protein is CASSQEGSYEQYF.

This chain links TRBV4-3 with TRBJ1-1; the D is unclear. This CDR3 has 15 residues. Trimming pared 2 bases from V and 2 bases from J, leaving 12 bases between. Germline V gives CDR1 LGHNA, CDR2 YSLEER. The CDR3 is CASSQTAWGNTEAFF. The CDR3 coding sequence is TGCGCCAGCAGCCAAACTGCTTGGGGAAACACTGAAGCTTTCTTT.

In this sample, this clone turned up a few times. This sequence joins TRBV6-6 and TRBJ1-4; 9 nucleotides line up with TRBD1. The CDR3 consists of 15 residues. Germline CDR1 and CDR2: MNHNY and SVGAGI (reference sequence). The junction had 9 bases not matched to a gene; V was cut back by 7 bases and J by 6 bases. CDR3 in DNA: TGTGCCAGCACCACCACAGGGGGCGCTTATGAAAAACTGTTTTTT. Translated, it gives CASTTTGGAYEKLFF.

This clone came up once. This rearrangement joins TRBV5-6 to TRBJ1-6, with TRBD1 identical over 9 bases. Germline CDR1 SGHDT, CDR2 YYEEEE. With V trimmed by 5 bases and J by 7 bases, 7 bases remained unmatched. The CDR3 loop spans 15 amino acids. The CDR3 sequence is CASRPGTGSNSPLHF. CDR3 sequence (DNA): TGTGCCAGCAGACCCGGGACAGGGTCCAATTCACCCCTCCACTTT.

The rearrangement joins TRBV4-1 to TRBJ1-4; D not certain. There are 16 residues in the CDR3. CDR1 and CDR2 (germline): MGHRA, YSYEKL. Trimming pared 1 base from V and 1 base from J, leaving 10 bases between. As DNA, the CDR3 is TGCGCCAGCAGCCAAGGGGTCCGGTTAACTAATGAAAAACTGTTTTTT. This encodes CASSQGVRLTNEKLFF.

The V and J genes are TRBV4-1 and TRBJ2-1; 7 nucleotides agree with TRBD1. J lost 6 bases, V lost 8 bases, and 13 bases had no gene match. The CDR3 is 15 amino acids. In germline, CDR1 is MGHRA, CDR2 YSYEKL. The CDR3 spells CASLPVGGDANEQFF. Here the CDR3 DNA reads TGCGCCAGCTTGCCTGTAGGGGGCGATGCCAATGAGCAGTTCTTC.

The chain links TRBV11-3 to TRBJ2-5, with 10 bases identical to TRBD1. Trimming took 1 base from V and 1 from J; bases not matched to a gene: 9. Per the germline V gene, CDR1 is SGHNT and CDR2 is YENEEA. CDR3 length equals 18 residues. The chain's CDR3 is CASSLGRWGQGSQETQYF. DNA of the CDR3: TGTGCCAGCAGCTTAGGACGGTGGGGACAGGGGTCCCAAGAGACCCAGTACTTC.

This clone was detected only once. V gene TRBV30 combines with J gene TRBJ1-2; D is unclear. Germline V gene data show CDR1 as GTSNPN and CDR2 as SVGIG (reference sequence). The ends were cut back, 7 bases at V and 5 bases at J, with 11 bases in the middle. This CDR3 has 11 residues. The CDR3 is CASHGRYGYTF. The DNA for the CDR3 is TGTGCCTCACACGGGAGATATGGCTACACCTTC.

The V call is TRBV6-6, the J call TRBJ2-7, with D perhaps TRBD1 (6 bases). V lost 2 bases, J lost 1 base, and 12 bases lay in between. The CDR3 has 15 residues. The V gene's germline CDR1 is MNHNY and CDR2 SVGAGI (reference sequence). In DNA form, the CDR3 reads TGTGCCAGCAGTTACATAAGGGACATTTCCTACGAGCAGTACTTC. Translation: CASSYIRDISYEQYF.